Following are 11 T cell receptor beta chains from one sample sequenced in a study of T cells expressing NK-cell markers. From the 5' RACE reads, TCRdb lists one entry per CDR3 protein and no DNA. The table for this sample gives about 180,000 distinct CDR3 sequences. Sequenced sample: blood T cells: a sorted CD56 or NKG2C T cell subset, CD4+ or CD8+ T cells, or bulk PBMC T cells (not recorded which). All receptors come from a man aged 18-70 years in good health.

This rearrangement joins TRBV7-9 to TRBJ2-7; as DNA is missing, the TRBD2 call by TCRdb cannot be tested. This CDR3 is built from 15 residues. Germline CDR1 is SEHNR and CDR2 is FQNEAQ (reference sequence). The CDR3 is CASSSLGGAVDEQYF.

This CDR3 is CSARDLLAGETQYF. The rearrangement joins TRBV20-1 to TRBJ2-5. Germline loops: CDR1 DFQATT, CDR2 SNEGSKA (reference sequence). The CDR3 is 14 amino acids.

J is TRBJ2-5 and V is TRBV29-1; TCRdb designates TRBD2, a call that cannot be tested without DNA. The germline V gene encodes CDR1 SQVTM and CDR2 ANQGSEA. CDR3 length: 17 residues. The CDR3 is CSVDSTSGEVYQETQYF.

The chain uses TRBV7-3 and TRBJ1-2; the TCRdb D gene call, TRBD1, has no DNA to confirm it. The CDR3 has 13 residues. Germline lookup yields CDR1 SGHTA and CDR2 FQGTGA. The CDR3 spells CASSSGTGDGYTF.

The chain has TRBV7-6 and TRBJ1-6; TCRdb's D call of TRBD1 is untestable without DNA. CDR3 size: 14 residues. Germline lookup yields CDR1 SGHVS and CDR2 FNYEAQ. The CDR3 spells CASSSGQGNSPLHF.

CDR3 sequence reads: CASSQVDRGYEQYF. The chain combines TRBV4-1 with TRBJ2-7; the TRBD1 assignment by TCRdb is unverifiable without DNA. Per germline, CDR1 MGHRA and CDR2 YSYEKL. The CDR3 sequence is 14 residues long.

The V and J genes are TRBV27 and TRBJ1-1. From germline, CDR1 is MNHEY and CDR2 SMNVEV (reference sequence). The CDR3 totals 13 residues. CDR3 sequence reads: CASSLSLNTEAFF.

This chain uses TRBV4-1 with TRBJ2-5; TCRdb calls TRBD2, which cannot be checked without DNA. The CDR3 length is 18 residues. Germline assignment: CDR1 MGHRA and CDR2 YSYEKL. CDR3 region: CASSQAGSGGAQQETQYF.

The chain employs TRBV12-3 or TRBV12-4 and TRBJ1-2; the TRBD1 assignment by TCRdb is unverifiable without DNA. The length of the CDR3 is 18 residues. The CDR3 sequence is CASRGRVGQFLANYGYTF.

The V and J genes are TRBV4-1 and TRBJ2-3. Germline assignment: CDR1 MGHRA and CDR2 YSYEKL. This CDR3 spans 15 amino acids. CDR3 region: CASSQDLAWTDTQYF.

The genes are TRBV11-2 and TRBJ2-7; TCRdb returns TRBD2, unconfirmable since there is no DNA. This CDR3 spans 17 amino acids. Looked up from germline, CDR1 is SGHAT and CDR2 is FQNNGV. The CDR3 protein is CASSLDIAGGPLYEQYF.